The 14 T cell receptor beta chains given below trace back to one sample, sequenced in a study of blood T cell repertoires in COVID-19. Produced via immunoSEQ multiplex PCR; TCRdb's table is partial and in-frame only. The sample lists about 160,000 clones; under 90% were seen once. Sequenced material: PBMCs or T cells enriched from blood (not recorded which). Receptors were obtained from a woman aged 45-65 years who had recovered from COVID-19.

The chain carries TRBV24-1 and TRBJ2-3, with D possibly being TRBD1 (5 bases). The CDR3 has 13 amino acids. V dropped 4 bases and J dropped 2 bases, with 6 bases sitting between them. The V gene's germline CDR1 is KGHDR and CDR2 SFDVKD. The CDR3 sequence: CATSEGLTDTQYF. The CDR3 DNA reads as TGTGCCACCAGTGAGGGGCTCACAGATACGCAGTATTTT.

This clone appeared once. This sequence joins TRBV6-5 and TRBJ2-1; TRBD2 matches 8 bases. With V trimmed by 2 bases and J by 2 bases, 5 bases remained unmatched. The CDR3 covers 16 residues. Looked up from germline, CDR1 is MNHEY and CDR2 is SVGAGI. The CDR3 coding sequence is TGTGCCAGCAGTTACAGGGGGACTAGTCCCTACAATGAGCAGTTCTTC. Protein: CASSYRGTSPYNEQFF.

V usage is TRBV29-1 and J usage is TRBJ2-5, with 7 bases aligning to TRBD2. This CDR3 is built from 12 residues. Germline values: CDR1 SQVTM, CDR2 ANQGSEA. After removal of 6 bases from V and 5 bases from J, the junction contained 6 bases not matched to a gene. Here the CDR3 reads CSVQGGVETQYF. CDR3 nucleotide sequence: TGCAGCGTCCAGGGAGGGGTTGAGACCCAGTACTTC. The complete variable domain, with remaining parts taken from reference TRBV29-1 and TRBJ2-5, reads SAVISQKPSRDICQRGTSLTIQCQVDSQVTMMFWYRQQPGQSLTLIATANQGSEATYESGFVIDKFPISRPNLTFSTLTVSNMSPEDSSIYLCSVQGGVETQYFGPGTRLLVL.

This chain's CDR3 is CASSRGTSTDTQYF. In DNA, the CDR3 is TGTGCCAGTAGCCGCGGGACTAGCACAGATACGCAGTATTTT. The chain has TRBV19 and TRBJ2-3, with D perhaps matching TRBD2 (6 bases). Germline V lookup: CDR1 LNHDA, CDR2 SQIVND (reference sequence). This CDR3 is 14 amino acids long. The V end lost 6 bases, the J end lost 0 bases, and 10 bases lay between the germline ends.

This rearrangement joins TRBV5-1 to TRBJ2-3; D might be TRBD2 (6 bases). The CDR3 length is 17 residues. The V end was cut by 1 base, the J end by 0 bases, with 15 bases between. The germline V gene has CDR1 SGHRS and CDR2 YFSETQ. CDR3 nucleotides: TGCGCCAGCAGCTTGCTCCTTTCAGCGGGTAGCACAGATACGCAGTATTTT. Protein: CASSLLLSAGSTDTQYF.

The chain recombines TRBV29-1 with TRBJ2-1, with TRBD2 identical over 8 bases. Losses at the gene ends were 6 bases for V and 0 bases for J; bases not matched to a gene: 7. Germline V CDR1 and CDR2: SQVTM, ANQGSEA. CDR3 length: 15 residues. For the CDR3, the DNA is TGCAGCGTCGGCGGGAGCGGGAGCTCCTACAATGAGCAGTTCTTC. This encodes CSVGGSGSSYNEQFF.

This chain joins TRBV7-2 and TRBJ1-1, with a tentative D call TRBD1 (5 bases). The CDR3 is 17 amino acids. The ends were cut back, 5 bases at V and 6 bases at J, with 25 bases in the middle. The germline V gene has CDR1 SGHTA and CDR2 FQGNSA. Here the CDR3 reads CASSPTRGGGGRAEAFF. CDR3 bases: TGTGCCAGCAGCCCCACCCGAGGCGGGGGTGGGCGGGCTGAAGCTTTCTTT. The variable domain in full, with the rest retrieved from reference TRBV7-2 and TRBJ1-1, is GAGVSQSPSNKVTEKGKDVELRCDPISGHTALYWYRQSLGQGLEFLIYFQGNSAPDKSGLPSDRFSAERTGGSVSTLTIQRTQQEDSAVYLCASSPTRGGGGRAEAFFGQGTRLTVV.

This clone was recorded only once. This rearrangement joins TRBV19 to TRBJ2-1; the match to TRBD2 covers 14 bases. Germline CDR1 LNHDA, CDR2 SQIVND (reference sequence). With V trimmed by 5 bases and J by 10 bases, 10 bases remained unmatched. The CDR3 runs to 16 residues. CDR3 DNA sequence: TGTGCCAGTAGTTCGACGACTAGCGGGAGGGCCCGGGAGCAGTTCTTC. Protein: CASSSTTSGRAREQFF. The full variable domain, its missing parts supplied by reference TRBV19 and TRBJ2-1, is DGGITQSPKYLFRKEGQNVTLSCEQNLNHDAMYWYRQDPGQGLRLIYYSQIVNDFQKGDIAEGYSVSREKKESFPLTVTSAQKNPTAFYLCASSSTTSGRAREQFFGPGTRLTVL.

This chain connects TRBV29-1 to TRBJ2-1; a weak D match, TRBD1 (6 bases). Germline CDR1 SQVTM, CDR2 ANQGSEA. The V gene lost 5 bases and the J gene lost 6 bases, with 8 bases spanning the gap. The CDR3 spans 11 residues. CDR3 nucleotide sequence: TGCAGCGTTAGGACAGTCAATGAGCAGTTCTTC. Encoded protein: CSVRTVNEQFF.

The chain employs TRBV9 and TRBJ2-7; possible D gene TRBD1, 5 bases. The length of the CDR3 is 13 residues. V was shortened by 3 bases and J by 5 bases, with 12 bases between the two germline ends. Per the germline V gene, CDR1 is SGDLS and CDR2 is YYNGEE. CDR3 sequence (DNA): TGTGCCAGCAGCGCATCACCAGGGAACGAGCAGTACTTC. Amino acids: CASSASPGNEQYF.

This chain uses TRBV7-2 with TRBJ1-2; 7 positions match TRBD1. Germline V gives CDR1 SGHTA, CDR2 FQGNSA. Trimming cost V 1 base and J 8 bases; bases outside gene matches: 4. The CDR3 spans 13 residues. The CDR3 DNA is TGTGCCAGCAGCTTAGTCCCAGGGGGGGGCTACACCTTC. Encoded protein: CASSLVPGGGYTF.

This clone showed up just a few times. V usage is TRBV5-1 and J usage is TRBJ2-5; 7 bases are shared with TRBD1. V lost 2 bases to trimming and J lost 5 bases; unmatched junction nucleotides: 0. Germline CDR1 reads SGHRS; CDR2 reads YFSETQ. The CDR3 has 12 residues. CDR3 protein: CASSLQGETQYF. CDR3 in DNA: TGCGCCAGCAGCTTACAGGGGGAGACCCAGTACTTC.

The chain employs TRBV28 and TRBJ1-5; 10 nucleotides align to TRBD1. Germline CDR1 reads MDHEN; CDR2 reads SYDVKM. The CDR3 consists of 14 residues. Losses at the gene ends were 5 bases for V and 6 bases for J; bases not matched to a gene: 4. The CDR3 sequence: CASSRTGGSQPQHF. In DNA form, the CDR3 reads TGTGCCAGCAGTCGGACAGGGGGAAGTCAGCCCCAGCATTTT.

This chain links TRBV24-1 with TRBJ2-6, with no clear D. Germline values: CDR1 KGHDR, CDR2 SFDVKD. This CDR3 spans 16 amino acids. Trimming removed 5 bases at V and 4 bases at J, with 14 bases between. The CDR3 DNA sequence: TGTGCCACCAGTGTCATCTCCGCAGAAGGGGCCAACGTCCTGACTTTC. Amino acids: CATSVISAEGANVLTF.